The 16 T cell receptor beta chains in this list originate from one sample, sequenced in a study of blood T cells in healthy people across ages. Primers used in a second PCR of about 6 to 11 cycles were a sample-barcoded 5' primer and a J-beta primer mix. TCRdb analysed the 5' RACE reads with MiXCR anew, one entry per CDR3 protein. The sample holds around 800,000 distinct CDR3 sequences, around 62% seen once. The source material was blood. Every receptor here comes from a man aged 25-45 years in good health.

The CDR3 sequence: CASSLTGNEKLFF. DNA for the CDR3: TGTGCCAGCAGCTTGACAGGGAATGAAAAACTGTTTTTT. The chain uses TRBV7-2 and TRBJ1-4, with 7 bases fitting TRBD1. The germline gives CDR1 SGHTA, CDR2 FQGNSA. The trim removed 3 bases at V and 5 bases at J, leaving 0 bases unmatched. The CDR3 has 13 amino acids.

The V and J genes are TRBV5-1 and TRBJ2-5; 10 nucleotides line up with TRBD2. Per the germline V gene, CDR1 is SGHRS and CDR2 is YFSETQ. V dropped 3 bases and J dropped 3; count of bases not matched to a gene: 8. The CDR3 runs 16 residues. CDR3 in amino acids: CASSYSLAGRKETQYF. DNA of the CDR3: TGCGCCAGCAGCTACTCACTAGCGGGGAGAAAAGAGACCCAGTACTTC.

This clonotype was found once. The chain is built from TRBV12-3 or TRBV12-4 and TRBJ2-7; 9 positions agree with TRBD1. The CDR3 contains 16 residues. V shed 4 bases and J 0 bases; nucleotides not matched to a gene: 7. CDR3 region: CASSSTDRGDSYEQYF. The CDR3 DNA reads as TGTGCCAGCAGTTCAACCGACAGGGGGGACTCCTACGAGCAGTACTTC.

About this clonotype itself: One end of the junction varies from germline; a read error may be responsible. The chain uses TRBV13 and TRBJ2-7; TRBD2 matches at 11 bases. Germline V gene sequence: CDR1 PRHDT, CDR2 FYEKMQ (reference sequence). The CDR3 is made up of 15 amino acids. The CDR3 sequence: CVSSGGLAVTYEQYF. The CDR3 bases are TGTGTCAGCAGCGGGGGACTAGCGGTTACCTACGAGCAGTACTTC.

This sequence joins TRBV20-1 and TRBJ2-1; maybe TRBD2 (5 bases). CDR3 length: 14 amino acids. Trimming removed 8 bases at V and 10 bases at J, with 24 bases between. Per germline, CDR1 DFQATT and CDR2 SNEGSKA (reference sequence). CDR3 DNA sequence: TGCAGTTCCTCCCCCCTCGGAGGCCCTAGCGAGCAGTTCTTC. Its protein product is CSSSPLGGPSEQFF.

CDR3 DNA: TGTGCCAGCAGCCCTCGACAGGGGGCGAACAATGAGCAGTTCTTC. It is translated as CASSPRQGANNEQFF. This chain uses TRBV7-2 with TRBJ2-1; 10 bases align to TRBD1. The CDR3 loop spans 15 amino acids. J gave up 5 bases and V 5 bases, and 6 bases lay outside the gene matches. Germline V gene lookup returns CDR1 SGHTA and CDR2 FQGNSA.

The chain combines TRBV5-1 with TRBJ2-1; tentative D call: TRBD2 (6 bases). There are 17 residues in the CDR3. Germline CDR1 and CDR2: SGHRS and YFSETQ. Trimming shortened V by 1 base and J by 1 base, and 15 bases separated the two germline ends. CDR3 sequence reads: CASSLLSAGSSYNEQFF. DNA for the CDR3: TGCGCCAGCAGCTTGCTTTCCGCCGGGAGTTCCTACAATGAGCAGTTCTTC.

The chain couples TRBV7-2 to TRBJ1-5, with a tentative D call TRBD1 (5 bases). The CDR3 totals 14 residues. Germline lookup yields CDR1 SGHTA and CDR2 FQGNSA. V lost 5 bases, J lost 5 bases, and 13 bases lay in between. The CDR3 DNA follows: TGTGCCAGCAGCCCCCCGGACACCTATCAGCCCCAGCATTTT. Encoded protein: CASSPPDTYQPQHF.

J is TRBJ2-1 and V is TRBV10-3; D is undetermined. The DNA end is more similar to TRBJ2-7, so the J call may be wrong. The CDR3 runs to 14 residues. CDR1 and CDR2 from the germline V gene are ENHRY and SYGVKD. The CDR3 sequence: CAISAESSYNEQYF. CDR3 sequence (DNA): TGTGCCATCAGTGCCGAGAGCTCCTACAATGAGCAGTACTTC.

The CDR3 sequence is CASRTLRGTDTQYF. In DNA form, the CDR3 reads TGTGCCAGCAGGACCCTTCGGGGGACAGATACGCAGTATTTT. This chain uses TRBV7-9 with TRBJ2-3, with D perhaps matching TRBD2 (6 bases). Per the germline V gene, CDR1 is SEHNR and CDR2 is FQNEAQ (reference sequence). Trimming took 6 bases from V and 3 from J, leaving 13 bases between them. The CDR3 has 14 amino acids.

V and J are TRBV7-9 and TRBJ2-5; 10 bases match TRBD2. The DNA matches TRBJ2-7 better at its end, which makes the J call doubtful. This CDR3 has 14 residues. Germline V gives CDR1 SEHNR, CDR2 FQNEAQ (reference sequence). CDR3 sequence (DNA): TGTGCCAGCAGAACACCTAGCGGGGGAAACGAGCAGTACTTC. Translating it yields CASRTPSGGNEQYF.

The V gene is TRBV7-2, the J gene TRBJ1-2, with unresolved D. Germline CDR1 SGHTA, CDR2 FQGNSA. The V and J ends lost 5 bases and 7 bases respectively, with 14 bases between them. The CDR3 extends over 13 amino acids. The CDR3 sequence: CASSPLVPGGYTF. The CDR3 DNA reads TGTGCCAGCAGCCCTCTCGTGCCAGGTGGCTACACCTTC.

The chain recombines TRBV27 with TRBJ1-6; D call uncertain. This CDR3 spans 14 amino acids. V lost 5 bases and J 10 bases, leaving 15 bases between the germline ends. Looked up from germline, CDR1 is MNHEY and CDR2 is SMNVEV (reference sequence). CDR3 region: CASSQEIELSPLHF. The CDR3 DNA is TGTGCCAGCAGTCAGGAGATTGAATTATCACCCCTCCACTTT.

The chain couples TRBV6-2 or TRBV6-3 to TRBJ2-4; TRBD1 is a possible D gene (6 bases). V gave up 2 bases and J gave up 0 bases, with 17 bases separating them. Germline V gives CDR1 MNHEY, CDR2 SVGEGT. The CDR3 totals 18 residues. The CDR3: CASSYDTRQALAKNIQYF. The CDR3 DNA is TGTGCCAGCAGTTACGACACCCGACAGGCCTTAGCCAAAAACATTCAGTACTTC.

The chain couples TRBV5-6 to TRBJ1-2, with 9 bases lining up with TRBD1. The germline V gene has CDR1 SGHDT and CDR2 YYEEEE. After removal of 4 bases from V and 7 bases from J, the junction contained 5 bases not matched to a gene. The length of the CDR3 is 13 residues. The DNA of the CDR3 is TGTGCCAGCAGCAATACAGGGGGCGTTGGCTACACCTTC. It is translated as CASSNTGGVGYTF.

This chain uses TRBV20-1 with TRBJ2-3, with 7 nucleotides matching TRBD1. Germline V lookup: CDR1 DFQATT, CDR2 SNEGSKA (reference sequence). V was pared by 0 bases and J by 4 bases, with 1 base of the junction left unmatched. This CDR3 comprises 13 residues. CDR3 amino acids: CSAREGGADTQYF. CDR3 nucleotide sequence: TGCAGTGCTAGAGAAGGGGGCGCAGATACGCAGTATTTT.